The next 13 T cell receptor beta chains were all read from a single sample in a study of cytomegalovirus exposure and HLA in healthy donors. It was with 60 Vbeta and 13 Jbeta primers that the PCR ran. Assay used: immunoSEQ multiplex PCR; TCRdb lists only in-frame clones, some missing. The sample table includes about 140,000 clones. Sequenced sample: PBMCs. These receptors came from a young woman in good health and CMV-seronegative.

This rearrangement joins TRBV28 to TRBJ1-1; a possible D gene is TRBD1 (5 bases). This CDR3 contains 15 residues. V was trimmed by 3 bases and J by 5 bases, leaving 16 bases between them. Germline loops: CDR1 MDHEN, CDR2 SYDVKM. As DNA, the CDR3 is TGTGCCAGCAGTTTTTCGAGGTCAGGGAGGACTGAAGCTTTCTTT. Amino acid sequence: CASSFSRSGRTEAFF.

V gene TRBV5-1 combines with J gene TRBJ2-2; 7 positions match TRBD2. Germline CDR1 and CDR2: SGHRS and YFSETQ. The V and J ends lost 2 bases and 3 bases, in that order; junction bases with no gene match: 10. The CDR3 contains 17 residues. CDR3 sequence: CASSFSMTSYDTGELFF. CDR3 nucleotides: TGCGCCAGCAGCTTTTCAATGACTAGCTACGACACCGGGGAGCTGTTTTTT.

The genes are TRBV7-9 and TRBJ2-4, with TRBD1 identical over 10 bases. The CDR3 covers 15 residues. J lost 8 bases, V lost 2 bases, and 6 bases had no gene match. Germline values: CDR1 SEHNR, CDR2 FQNEAQ (reference sequence). The CDR3 DNA is TGTGCCAGCAGCTTAATGGGACAGGGGAACGACATTCAGTACTTC. It is translated as CASSLMGQGNDIQYF.

The V gene is TRBV5-1, the J gene TRBJ2-1; D uncertain. Germline loops: CDR1 SGHRS, CDR2 YFSETQ. V lost 2 bases to trimming and J lost 8 bases, with 11 bases between them. This CDR3 has 13 amino acids. The CDR3 DNA sequence: TGCGCCAGCAGCTTTGACTCGTGGGATGAGCAGTTCTTC. Its protein product is CASSFDSWDEQFF.

This chain connects TRBV5-6 to TRBJ1-5; D is undetermined. The germline V and J ends were trimmed by 2 bases and 1 base, with 7 bases remaining between them. The CDR3 has 14 amino acids. Germline CDR1 reads SGHDT; CDR2 reads YYEEEE. This chain's CDR3 is CASSFGGSNQPQHF. The CDR3, as DNA: TGTGCCAGCAGCTTTGGAGGGAGCAATCAGCCCCAGCATTTT.

This rearrangement joins TRBV4-2 to TRBJ2-3, with 8 bases matching TRBD2. V dropped 0 bases and J dropped 0; count of bases not matched to a gene: 2. Germline V gives CDR1 LGHNA, CDR2 YNFKEQ. This CDR3 is 16 amino acids long. CDR3 protein: CASSQDPSGSTDTQYF. CDR3 DNA: TGTGCCAGCAGCCAAGATCCTAGCGGGAGCACAGATACGCAGTATTTT.

The chain combines TRBV5-1 with TRBJ1-1; possibly TRBD1 for D (6 bases). V dropped 4 bases and J dropped 5 bases, with 15 bases sitting between them. The CDR3 contains 14 residues. Germline lookup yields CDR1 SGHRS and CDR2 YFSETQ. The CDR3 reads CASSTLGGGTEAFF. The CDR3 DNA reads as TGCGCCAGCAGCACCCTGGGAGGGGGGACTGAAGCTTTCTTT.

This sequence joins TRBV6-5 and TRBJ2-5; no definite D call. Germline CDR1 MNHEY, CDR2 SVGAGI. Trimming shortened V by 0 bases and J by 5 bases, and 10 bases separated the two germline ends. The CDR3 contains 14 residues. CDR3 bases: TGTGCCAGCAGTTACTCGGCTAGTTGGGAGACCCAGTACTTC. Translated: CASSYSASWETQYF.

The chain joins TRBV5-6 to TRBJ2-7, with 7 bases aligning to TRBD2. The CDR3 contains 15 residues. V was clipped by 1 base and J by 4 bases; unmatched bases: 8. Germline V gene data show CDR1 as SGHDT and CDR2 as YYEEEE. The CDR3 coding sequence is TGTGCCAGCAGCTTGACCGCGGGAGTATCGTACGAGCAGTACTTC. Encoded protein: CASSLTAGVSYEQYF. The full variable domain, completed using reference TRBV5-6 and TRBJ2-7, is DAGVTQSPTHLIKTRGQQVTLRCSPKSGHDTVSWYQQALGQGPQFIFQYYEEEERQRGNFPDRFSGHQFPNYSSELNVNALLLGDSALYLCASSLTAGVSYEQYFGPGTRLTVT.

This chain connects TRBV11-2 to TRBJ2-5, with D tentatively TRBD2 (5 bases). Between the trimmed V and J ends, which lost 2 bases and 11 bases, there was a span of 6 bases. Germline V lookup: CDR1 SGHAT, CDR2 FQNNGV. This CDR3 spans 10 amino acids. CDR3 DNA: TGTGCCAGCAGCTTAAGGGAGCAGTACTTC. Its protein product is CASSLREQYF.

J is TRBJ2-1 and V is TRBV11-3; TRBD2 matches at 10 bases. From germline, CDR1 is SGHNT and CDR2 YENEEA. V lost 5 bases and J lost 2; bases outside the gene matches: 9. This CDR3 spans 17 amino acids. The DNA for the CDR3 is TGTGCCAGCAGCGTCACACTAGCGGGAAGGGCCTACAATGAGCAGTTCTTC. Amino acid sequence: CASSVTLAGRAYNEQFF.

The rearrangement links TRBV7-9 to TRBJ2-1, with a possible D match to TRBD2 (5 bases). The germline gives CDR1 SEHNR, CDR2 FQNEAQ (reference sequence). This CDR3 contains 14 residues. V was cut by 2 bases and J by 8 bases, with 13 bases left in between. CDR3 DNA: TGTGCCAGCAGCTTACGATCTCTCGGGGATGAGCAGTTCTTC. Encoded protein: CASSLRSLGDEQFF.

V and J are TRBV5-1 and TRBJ2-5; 12 bases are shared with TRBD2. The trim removed 3 bases at V and 3 bases at J, leaving 3 bases unmatched. Germline assignment: CDR1 SGHRS and CDR2 YFSETQ. The CDR3 has 15 amino acids. The CDR3 DNA follows: TGCGCCAGCAGCTGGCTAGCGGGAGGGGAAGAGACCCAGTACTTC. This gives the protein CASSWLAGGEETQYF.